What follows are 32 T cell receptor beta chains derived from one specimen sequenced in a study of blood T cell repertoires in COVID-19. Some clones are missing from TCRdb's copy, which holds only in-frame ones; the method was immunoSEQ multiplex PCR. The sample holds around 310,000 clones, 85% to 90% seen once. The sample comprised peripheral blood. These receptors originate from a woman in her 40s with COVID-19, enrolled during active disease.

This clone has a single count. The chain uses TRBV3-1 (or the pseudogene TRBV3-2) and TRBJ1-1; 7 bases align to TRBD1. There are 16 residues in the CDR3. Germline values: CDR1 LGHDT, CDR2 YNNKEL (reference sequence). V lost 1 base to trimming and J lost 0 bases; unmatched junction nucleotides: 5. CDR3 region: CASSQGLQGMNTEAFF. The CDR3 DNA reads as TGTGCCAGCAGCCAAGGGCTACAGGGGATGAACACTGAAGCTTTCTTT.

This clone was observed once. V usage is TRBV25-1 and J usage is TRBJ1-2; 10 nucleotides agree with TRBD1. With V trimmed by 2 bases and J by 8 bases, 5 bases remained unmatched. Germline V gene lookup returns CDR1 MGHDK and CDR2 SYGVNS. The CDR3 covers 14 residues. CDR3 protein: CASSEVTGGEGYTF. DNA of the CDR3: TGTGCCAGCAGTGAAGTGACAGGGGGCGAGGGCTACACCTTC.

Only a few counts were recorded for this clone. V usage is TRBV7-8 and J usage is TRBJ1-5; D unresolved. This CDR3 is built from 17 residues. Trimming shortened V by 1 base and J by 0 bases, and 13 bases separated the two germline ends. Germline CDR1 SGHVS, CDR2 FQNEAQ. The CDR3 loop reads CASSLVGTQNSNQPQHF. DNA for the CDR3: TGTGCCAGCAGCTTAGTTGGCACCCAAAATAGCAATCAGCCCCAGCATTTT.

The CDR3 reads CASSHLDNSYEQYF. CDR3 nucleotides: TGTGCCAGCAGTCACCTGGACAATTCCTACGAGCAGTACTTC. The rearrangement joins TRBV27 to TRBJ2-7; perhaps TRBD1 as D (5 bases). Germline V CDR1 and CDR2: MNHEY, SMNVEV (reference sequence). The CDR3 is made up of 14 amino acids. Trimming took off 5 bases at V and 1 base at J, with 12 bases between the two ends.

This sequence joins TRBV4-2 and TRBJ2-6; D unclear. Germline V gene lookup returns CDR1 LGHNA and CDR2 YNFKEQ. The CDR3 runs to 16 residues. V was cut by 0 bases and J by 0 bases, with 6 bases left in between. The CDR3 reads CASSQDWLSGANVLTF. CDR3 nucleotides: TGTGCCAGCAGCCAAGATTGGCTCTCTGGGGCCAACGTCCTGACTTTC.

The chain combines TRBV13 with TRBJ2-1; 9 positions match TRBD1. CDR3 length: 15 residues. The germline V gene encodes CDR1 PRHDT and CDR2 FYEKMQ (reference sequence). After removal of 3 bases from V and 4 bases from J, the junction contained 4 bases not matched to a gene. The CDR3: CASSFWDRDYNEQFF. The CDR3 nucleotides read TGTGCCAGCAGCTTTTGGGACAGGGATTACAATGAGCAGTTCTTC.

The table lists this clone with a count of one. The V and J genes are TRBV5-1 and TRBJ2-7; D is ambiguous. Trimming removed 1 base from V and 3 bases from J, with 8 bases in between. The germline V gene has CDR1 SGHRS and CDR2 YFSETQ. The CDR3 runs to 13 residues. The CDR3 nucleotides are TGCGCCAGCAGCTTGTACGCGCTCTACGAGCAGTACTTC. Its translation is CASSLYALYEQYF.

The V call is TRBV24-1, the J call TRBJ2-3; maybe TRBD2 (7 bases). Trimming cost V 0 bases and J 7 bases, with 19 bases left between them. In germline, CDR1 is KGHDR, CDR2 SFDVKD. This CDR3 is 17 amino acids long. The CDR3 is CATSDLGAVGGPNTQYF. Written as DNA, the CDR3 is TGTGCCACCAGTGATTTGGGAGCGGTGGGGGGGCCGAATACGCAGTATTTT.

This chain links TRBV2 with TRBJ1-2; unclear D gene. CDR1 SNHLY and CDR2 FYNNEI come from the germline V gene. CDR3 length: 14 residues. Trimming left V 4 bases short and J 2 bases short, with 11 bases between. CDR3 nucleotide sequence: TGTGCCAGCAGTGGCACAGCCAGGAACTATGGCTACACCTTC. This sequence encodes CASSGTARNYGYTF.

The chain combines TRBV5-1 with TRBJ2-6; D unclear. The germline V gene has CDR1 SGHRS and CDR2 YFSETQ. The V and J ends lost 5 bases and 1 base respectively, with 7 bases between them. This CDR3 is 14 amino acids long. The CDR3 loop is CASRKESGANVLTF. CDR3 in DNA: TGCGCCAGCAGGAAAGAGTCTGGGGCCAACGTCCTGACTTTC.

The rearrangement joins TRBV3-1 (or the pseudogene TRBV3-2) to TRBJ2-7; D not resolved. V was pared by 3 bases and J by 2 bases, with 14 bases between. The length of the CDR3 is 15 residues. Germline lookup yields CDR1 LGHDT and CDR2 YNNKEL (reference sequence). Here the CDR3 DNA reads TGTGCCAGCAGCCAGCCGACGAGGAGTACCTACGAGCAGTACTTC. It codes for CASSQPTRSTYEQYF.

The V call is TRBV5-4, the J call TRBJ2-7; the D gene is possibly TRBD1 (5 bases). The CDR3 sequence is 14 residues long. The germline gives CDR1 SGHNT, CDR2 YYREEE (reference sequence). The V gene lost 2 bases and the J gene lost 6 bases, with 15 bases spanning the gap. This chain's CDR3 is CASSFPGSRGEQYF. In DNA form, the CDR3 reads TGTGCCAGCAGCTTTCCAGGGTCCCGAGGCGAGCAGTACTTC.

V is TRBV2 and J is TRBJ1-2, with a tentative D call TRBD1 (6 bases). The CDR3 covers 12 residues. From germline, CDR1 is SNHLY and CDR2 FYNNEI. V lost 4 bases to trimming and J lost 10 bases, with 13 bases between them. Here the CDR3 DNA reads TGTGCCAGCAGTGGGGACAACCCCGACTACACCTTC. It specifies CASSGDNPDYTF.

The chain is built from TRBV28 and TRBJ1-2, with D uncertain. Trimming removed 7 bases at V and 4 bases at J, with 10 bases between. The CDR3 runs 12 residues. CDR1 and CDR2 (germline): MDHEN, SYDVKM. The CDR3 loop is CASMEEIYGYTF. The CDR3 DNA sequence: TGTGCCAGCATGGAGGAAATCTATGGCTACACCTTC.

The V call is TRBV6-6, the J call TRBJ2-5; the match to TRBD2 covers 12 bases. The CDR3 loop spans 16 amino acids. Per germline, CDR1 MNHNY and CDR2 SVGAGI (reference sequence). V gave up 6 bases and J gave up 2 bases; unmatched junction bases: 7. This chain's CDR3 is CASRTGLAGNQETQYF. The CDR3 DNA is TGTGCCAGCAGGACAGGACTAGCGGGGAATCAAGAGACCCAGTACTTC.

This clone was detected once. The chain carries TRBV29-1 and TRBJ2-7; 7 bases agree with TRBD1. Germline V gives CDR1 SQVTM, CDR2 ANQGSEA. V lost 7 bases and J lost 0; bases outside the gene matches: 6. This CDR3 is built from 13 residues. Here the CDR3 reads CSARQGLSYEQYF. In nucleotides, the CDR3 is TGCAGCGCCAGACAGGGCCTCTCCTACGAGCAGTACTTC.

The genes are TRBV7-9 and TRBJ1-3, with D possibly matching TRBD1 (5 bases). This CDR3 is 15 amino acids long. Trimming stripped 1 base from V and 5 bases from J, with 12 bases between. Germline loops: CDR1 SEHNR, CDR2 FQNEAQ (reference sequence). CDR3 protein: CASSLGGGFRNTIYF. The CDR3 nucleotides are TGTGCCAGCAGCTTAGGGGGCGGATTCCGAAACACCATATATTTT.

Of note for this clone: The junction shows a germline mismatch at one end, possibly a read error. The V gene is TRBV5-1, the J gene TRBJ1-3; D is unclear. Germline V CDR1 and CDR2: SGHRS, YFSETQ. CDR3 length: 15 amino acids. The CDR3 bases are TGCGCCAGCAGCTTGGGGCAGACGCTTGGAGACACCATATATTTT. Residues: CASSLGQTLGDTIYF.

The DNA of the CDR3 is TGTGCCAGCAGCTTCAGAACAGAAGCGGGCAATCAGCCCCAGCATTTT. As protein: CASSFRTEAGNQPQHF. The genes are TRBV5-8 and TRBJ1-5; D remains unclear. The CDR3 has 16 residues. Germline V lookup: CDR1 SGHTS, CDR2 YDEGEE. V shed 2 bases and J shed 2 bases, with 14 bases lying between them.

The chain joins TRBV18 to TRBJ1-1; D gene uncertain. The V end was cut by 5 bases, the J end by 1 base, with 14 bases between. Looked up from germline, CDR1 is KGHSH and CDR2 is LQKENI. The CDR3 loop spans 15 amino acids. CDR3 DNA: TGTGCCAGCTCATCCCTAGGTAGCAAGAACACTGAAGCTTTCTTT. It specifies CASSSLGSKNTEAFF.

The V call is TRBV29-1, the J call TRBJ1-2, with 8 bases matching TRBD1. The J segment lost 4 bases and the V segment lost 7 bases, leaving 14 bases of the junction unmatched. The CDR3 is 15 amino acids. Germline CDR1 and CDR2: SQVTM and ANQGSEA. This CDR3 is CSGYLQGAGFYGYTF. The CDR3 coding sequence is TGCAGCGGTTACCTCCAGGGGGCAGGGTTCTATGGCTACACCTTC.

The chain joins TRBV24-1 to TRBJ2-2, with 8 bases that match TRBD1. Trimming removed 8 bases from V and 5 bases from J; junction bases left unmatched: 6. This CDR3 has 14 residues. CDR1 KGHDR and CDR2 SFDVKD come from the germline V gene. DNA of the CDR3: TGTGCCACCACAGGACAGGGTCGGACCGGGGAGCTGTTTTTT. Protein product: CATTGQGRTGELFF.

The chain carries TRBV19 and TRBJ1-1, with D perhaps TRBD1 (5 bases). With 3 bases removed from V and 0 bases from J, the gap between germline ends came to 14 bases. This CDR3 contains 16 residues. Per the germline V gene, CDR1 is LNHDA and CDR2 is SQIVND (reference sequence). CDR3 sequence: CASSITWGMMNTEAFF. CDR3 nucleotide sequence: TGTGCCAGTAGTATCACGTGGGGCATGATGAACACTGAAGCTTTCTTT.

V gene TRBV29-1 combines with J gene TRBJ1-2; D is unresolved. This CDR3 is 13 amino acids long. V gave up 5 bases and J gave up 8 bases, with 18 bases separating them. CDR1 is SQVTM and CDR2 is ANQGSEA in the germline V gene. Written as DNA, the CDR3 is TGCAGCGTTAGTTCAGGAGGGCTAGGGGGCTACACCTTC. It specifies CSVSSGGLGGYTF.

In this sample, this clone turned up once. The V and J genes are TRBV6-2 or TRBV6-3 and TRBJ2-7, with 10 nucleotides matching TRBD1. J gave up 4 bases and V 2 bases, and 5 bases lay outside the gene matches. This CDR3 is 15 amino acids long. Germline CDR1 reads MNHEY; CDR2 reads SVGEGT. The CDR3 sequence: CASSYPRDRGYEQYF. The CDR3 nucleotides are TGTGCCAGCAGTTACCCCCGGGACAGGGGATACGAGCAGTACTTC.

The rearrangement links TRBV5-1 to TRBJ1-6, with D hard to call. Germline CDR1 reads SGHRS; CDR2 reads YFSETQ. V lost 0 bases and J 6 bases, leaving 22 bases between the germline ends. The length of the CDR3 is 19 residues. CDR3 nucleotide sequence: TGCGCCAGCAGCTTGGACGGGGTATGGGTAGGGATTTCTAATTCACCCCTCCACTTT. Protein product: CASSLDGVWVGISNSPLHF.

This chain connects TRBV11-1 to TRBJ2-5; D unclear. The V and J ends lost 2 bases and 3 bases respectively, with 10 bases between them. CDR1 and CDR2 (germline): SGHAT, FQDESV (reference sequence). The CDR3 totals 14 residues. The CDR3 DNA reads TGTGCCAGCAGCTTATCAGGCAGAGAAGAGACCCAGTACTTC. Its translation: CASSLSGREETQYF.

The DNA of the CDR3 is TGTGCCAGCAGCTTAGGGGAGACTGCCAACACTGAAGCTTTCTTT. Its translation is CASSLGETANTEAFF. The chain has TRBV7-9 and TRBJ1-1; D not certain. Germline CDR1 SEHNR, CDR2 FQNEAQ (reference sequence). The CDR3 contains 15 residues. V shed 1 base and J shed 2 bases, with 11 bases lying between them.

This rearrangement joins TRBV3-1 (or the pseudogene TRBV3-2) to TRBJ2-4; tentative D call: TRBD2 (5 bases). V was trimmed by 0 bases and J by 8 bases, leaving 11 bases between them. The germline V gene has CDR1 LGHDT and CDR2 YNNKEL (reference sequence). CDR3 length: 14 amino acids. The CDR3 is CASSQDHGVDIQYF. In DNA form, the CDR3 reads TGTGCCAGCAGCCAAGATCACGGGGTGGACATTCAGTACTTC.

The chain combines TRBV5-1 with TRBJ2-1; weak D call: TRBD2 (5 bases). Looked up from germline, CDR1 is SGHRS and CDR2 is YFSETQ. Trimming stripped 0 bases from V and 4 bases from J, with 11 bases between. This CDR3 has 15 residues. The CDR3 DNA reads TGCGCCAGCAGCTTGGCGGGGAATGAATACAATGAGCAGTTCTTC. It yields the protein CASSLAGNEYNEQFF.

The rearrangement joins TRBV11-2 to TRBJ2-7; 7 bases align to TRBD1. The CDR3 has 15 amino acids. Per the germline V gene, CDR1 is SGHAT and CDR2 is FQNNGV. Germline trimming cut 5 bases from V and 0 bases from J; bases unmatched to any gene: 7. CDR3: CASSPRQGSSYEQYF. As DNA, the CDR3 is TGTGCCAGCAGCCCGCGACAGGGCAGCTCCTACGAGCAGTACTTC.

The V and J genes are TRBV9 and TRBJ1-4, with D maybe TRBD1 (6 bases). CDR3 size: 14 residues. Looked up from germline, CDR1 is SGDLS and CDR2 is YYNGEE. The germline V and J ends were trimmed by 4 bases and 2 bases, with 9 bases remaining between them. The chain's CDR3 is CASSRQGTNEKLFF. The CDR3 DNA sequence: TGTGCCAGCAGCCGTCAGGGGACTAATGAAAAACTGTTTTTT.